This is a list of T cell receptor beta chains from one sample in a study of blood T cell repertoires in COVID-19. The method was immunoSEQ multiplex PCR; TCRdb's version includes in-frame clones alone and lacks a portion of them. The table shows roughly 360,000 clones, with approximately 87% occurring only once. The sample comprised PBMCs or T cells enriched from blood (not recorded which). These receptors all stem from a woman in her twenties or thirties with acute COVID-19. Each CDR3 is given with its conserved first and last residue.

j_call: TRBJ2-5; v_call: TRBV5-6; cdr3_aa: CASSRAGWTQYF
j_call: TRBJ2-1; v_call: TRBV5-1; cdr3_aa: CASSLTWGSDNEQFF
j_call: TRBJ2-5; v_call: TRBV18; cdr3_aa: CASSPALAGGKETQYF
j_call: TRBJ1-5; v_call: TRBV5-5; cdr3_aa: CASSGGDPSNQPQHF
j_call: TRBJ2-3; v_call: TRBV7-7; cdr3_aa: CASSQGGSTDTQYF
j_call: TRBJ2-7; v_call: TRBV27; cdr3_aa: CASSHYRDRGSHEQYF
j_call: TRBJ1-1; v_call: TRBV10-3; cdr3_aa: CAISARENTEAFF
j_call: TRBJ1-6; v_call: TRBV7-9; cdr3_aa: CASSLDTGQHNSPLHF
j_call: TRBJ1-6; v_call: TRBV7-9; cdr3_aa: CASSLDSRHDPPLHF
j_call: TRBJ2-2; v_call: TRBV5-1; cdr3_aa: CASSLFARDTGELFF
j_call: TRBJ2-1; v_call: TRBV5-1; cdr3_aa: CASSPLTDLPSYNEQFF
j_call: TRBJ2-5; v_call: TRBV2; cdr3_aa: CASSESWRLGQETQYF
j_call: TRBJ1-1; v_call: TRBV3-1/TRBV3-2; cdr3_aa: CASSLSGTPHTEAFF
j_call: TRBJ1-6; v_call: TRBV19; cdr3_aa: CATSPAYSGNSPLHF
j_call: TRBJ1-3; v_call: TRBV5-5; cdr3_aa: CASSLESFSGNTIYF
j_call: TRBJ2-7; v_call: TRBV27; cdr3_aa: CASSPSNTAYEQYF
j_call: TRBJ1-4; v_call: TRBV11-2; cdr3_aa: CASSSTGGGEKLFF
j_call: TRBJ1-1; v_call: TRBV6-2/TRBV6-3; cdr3_aa: CASSYYRATGIRAFF
j_call: TRBJ1-2; v_call: TRBV15; cdr3_aa: CATSILPPSPGQGRFGYTF
j_call: TRBJ1-2; v_call: TRBV6-5; cdr3_aa: CASIVGQGDGYTF
j_call: TRBJ1-1; v_call: TRBV2; cdr3_aa: CASARGEVNTEAFF
j_call: TRBJ2-7; v_call: TRBV4-1; cdr3_aa: CASSQAQGPSYEQYF
j_call: TRBJ2-6; v_call: TRBV7-9; cdr3_aa: CASSLDRVSGANVLTF
j_call: TRBJ1-4; v_call: TRBV4-2; cdr3_aa: CASSVPDRGEKLFF
j_call: TRBJ2-7; v_call: TRBV24-1; cdr3_aa: CATSDSGTAFYEQYF
j_call: TRBJ2-2; v_call: TRBV2; cdr3_aa: CASGTTYGELFF
j_call: TRBJ1-6; v_call: TRBV11-2; cdr3_aa: CASRSRDRGRSPLHF
j_call: TRBJ1-1; v_call: TRBV10-3; cdr3_aa: CAISESASTEAFF
j_call: TRBJ2-1; v_call: TRBV4-1; cdr3_aa: CASSQGLAYSNEQFF
j_call: TRBJ1-1; v_call: TRBV18; cdr3_aa: CASSDNRGTEAFF
j_call: TRBJ1-2; v_call: TRBV29-1; cdr3_aa: CSVDSWDRGNYGYTF
j_call: TRBJ1-3; v_call: TRBV5-1; cdr3_aa: CASSWSGQGGGNTIYF
j_call: TRBJ2-3; v_call: TRBV7-7; cdr3_aa: CASSLSGGAIDTQYF
j_call: TRBJ1-1; v_call: TRBV2; cdr3_aa: CASSEIPGLKMNTEAFF
j_call: TRBJ1-1; v_call: TRBV4-3; cdr3_aa: CASSQDLRNTEAFF
j_call: TRBJ1-6; v_call: TRBV7-9; cdr3_aa: CASWGEWDSPLHF
j_call: TRBJ2-7; v_call: TRBV13; cdr3_aa: CASSSGRGLMNYEQYF
j_call: TRBJ2-5; v_call: TRBV7-2; cdr3_aa: CASSLVGQGGKSQYF
j_call: TRBJ1-5; v_call: TRBV5-8; cdr3_aa: CASSLREVNQPQHF
j_call: TRBJ2-1; v_call: TRBV6-1; cdr3_aa: CASSEARLVGDEQFF
j_call: TRBJ2-7; v_call: TRBV9; cdr3_aa: CASSGGQSYEQYF
j_call: TRBJ2-7; v_call: TRBV7-9; cdr3_aa: CASSLQGGAHEQYF